The present TCR beta chain was sequenced within a study of spatial heterogeneity in lung cancer. Overall study findings and caveats: Ubiquitous expanded TCR counts tracked ubiquitous nonsynonymous mutations, and regional counts tracked regional ones. In tumors, expanded intratumoral alpha and beta TCR counts tracked mutation counts.

This clonotype was seen repeatedly, ten times or more. Its matching antigen is unknown. This beta chain lies outside the target of a library built for alpha chains; its clone size means little. Regarding time point: sample taken at primary tumor resection. The input material, whole RNA from tumor, nontumor lung or frozen PBMC, was sequenced unsorted. Every cDNA TCR molecule received its own unique molecular identifier. TCRdb reprocessed the 5' RACE reads with MiXCR, giving one entry per CDR3 protein. This table holds about 5,900 distinct CDR3 sequences, more than 13% found once. The V and J ends lost 8 bases and 4 bases, in that order; junction bases with no gene match: 7. CDR3 length: 15 amino acids.

This chain joins TRBV12-3 or TRBV12-4 and TRBJ2-1; 11 nucleotides align to TRBD2. The sample consisted of lung tumor tissue, taken at surgery. The source is a male donor with early-stage non-small cell lung cancer. Here the CDR3 reads CASSPTSGTYNEQFF. The CDR3 region has the DNA TGTGCCAGCTCCCCGACTAGCGGGACTTACAATGAGCAGTTCTTC.